These 14 T cell receptor beta chains were all obtained from the same sample, sequenced in a study of blood T cell repertoires in COVID-19. Assay used: immunoSEQ multiplex PCR; TCRdb lists only in-frame clones, some missing. This sample has roughly 230,000 clones, with around 83% found just once. Sequencing was performed on peripheral blood. The receptors were sampled from a man aged 35-49 years with acute or convalescent COVID-19.

V is TRBV19 and J is TRBJ1-5; TRBD1 matches 7 bases. J gave up 3 bases and V 7 bases, and 6 bases lay outside the gene matches. The CDR3 length is 14 residues. Germline V CDR1 and CDR2: LNHDA, SQIVND (reference sequence). The chain's CDR3 is CASTPTGNNQPQHF. As DNA, the CDR3 is TGTGCCAGTACCCCGACAGGGAACAATCAGCCCCAGCATTTT.

Only a few counts were recorded for this clone. The CDR3 bases are TGTGCCAGCCGCCTCGGTAGCGGGGATAGCGAGACCCAGTACTTC. Translation: CASRLGSGDSETQYF. This rearrangement joins TRBV6-5 to TRBJ2-5; 8 bases agree with TRBD2. Germline-derived CDR1 and CDR2 are MNHEY and SVGAGI. The junction had 13 bases not matched to a gene; V was cut back by 8 bases and J by 5 bases. The CDR3 sequence is 15 residues long.

The chain carries TRBV4-1 and TRBJ1-3; D not resolved. The CDR3 has 16 residues. The V gene's germline CDR1 is MGHRA and CDR2 YSYEKL. V shed 2 bases and J shed 0 bases, with 11 bases lying between them. The CDR3 DNA follows: TGCGCCAGCAGCCAATCGGTCTCCATCTCTGGAAACACCATATATTTT. Protein product: CASSQSVSISGNTIYF.

V gene TRBV7-3 combines with J gene TRBJ1-2, with D maybe TRBD1 (5 bases). Per the germline V gene, CDR1 is SGHTA and CDR2 is FQGTGA. The V gene lost 5 bases and the J gene lost 3 bases, with 25 bases spanning the gap. This CDR3 spans 18 amino acids. CDR3 coding DNA: TGTGCCAGCAGCCCCCGCGGCAGTGGGGCGCAGGAATACTATGGCTACACCTTC. Amino acids: CASSPRGSGAQEYYGYTF. Variable domain in full (rest from reference TRBV7-3 and TRBJ1-2): GAGVSQTPSNKVTEKGKYVELRCDPISGHTALYWYRQSLGQGPEFLIYFQGTGAADDSGLPNDRFFAVRPEGSVSTLKIQRTERGDSAVYLCASSPRGSGAQEYYGYTFGSGTRLTVV.

This chain uses TRBV3-1 (or the pseudogene TRBV3-2) with TRBJ1-1; a possible D gene is TRBD1 (6 bases). The germline gives CDR1 LGHDT, CDR2 YNNKEL (reference sequence). The CDR3 totals 13 residues. Trimming left V 11 bases short and J 4 bases short, with 17 bases between. The CDR3 sequence is CASRRQGFTEAFF. The CDR3 DNA follows: TGTGCCTCCCGCCGGCAGGGGTTCACTGAAGCTTTCTTT.

The rearrangement uses TRBV7-8 and TRBJ2-7, with TRBD1 identical over 10 bases. Unmatched junction bases numbered 5, after V lost 5 bases and J lost 1 base. CDR1 and CDR2 (germline): SGHVS, FQNEAQ. This CDR3 spans 15 amino acids. The CDR3 region has the DNA TGTGCCAGCAGCACGGACAGGGGGTTTTCCTACGAGCAGTACTTC. It translates to CASSTDRGFSYEQYF. The whole variable domain, remainder taken from reference TRBV7-8 and TRBJ2-7, is GAGVSQSPRYKVAKRGQDVALRCDPISGHVSLFWYQQALGQGPEFLTYFQNEAQLDKSGLPSDRFFAERPEGSVSTLKIQRTQQEDSAVYLCASSTDRGFSYEQYFGPGTRLTVT.

The chain recombines TRBV15 with TRBJ1-2; D might be TRBD1 (5 bases). This CDR3 spans 15 amino acids. With 2 bases removed from V and 0 bases from J, the gap between germline ends came to 10 bases. The germline V gene has CDR1 LNHNV and CDR2 YYDKDF (reference sequence). CDR3 coding DNA: TGTGCCACCAGCAGATCGGGGGGTGCTAACTATGGCTACACCTTC. Its translation: CATSRSGGANYGYTF.

V usage is TRBV6-5 and J usage is TRBJ1-2; the match to TRBD1 covers 9 bases. The germline V gene has CDR1 MNHEY and CDR2 SVGAGI. The CDR3 spans 15 residues. V lost 5 bases, J lost 4 bases, and 8 bases stayed unmatched. The CDR3 reads CASSRYGTGSYGYTF. CDR3 DNA: TGTGCCAGCAGTAGATACGGGACAGGGAGCTATGGCTACACCTTC.

The V gene is TRBV6-5, the J gene TRBJ2-1; the D gene is possibly TRBD1 (5 bases). The CDR3 loop spans 13 amino acids. Germline V gene lookup returns CDR1 MNHEY and CDR2 SVGAGI. The V gene lost 5 bases and the J gene lost 2 bases, with 7 bases spanning the gap. CDR3: CASSRQPYNEQFF. DNA of the CDR3: TGTGCCAGCAGTCGACAGCCCTACAATGAGCAGTTCTTC.

V is TRBV2 and J is TRBJ2-7, with TRBD2 as a possible D gene (5 bases). V was trimmed by 6 bases and J by 0 bases, leaving 12 bases between them. The CDR3 contains 14 residues. Germline V lookup: CDR1 SNHLY, CDR2 FYNNEI. The CDR3 DNA reads as TGTGCCAGCAGGGGTAGCGACTTCTCCTACGAGCAGTACTTC. It translates to CASRGSDFSYEQYF.

The CDR3, as DNA: TGTGCCAGCAGCCTCCGGAGCGAGTACGAGCAGTACTTC. Translating gives CASSLRSEYEQYF. The genes are TRBV11-1 and TRBJ2-7; no definite D call. CDR1 and CDR2 from the germline V gene are SGHAT and FQDESV (reference sequence). CDR3 size: 13 residues. Trimming took off 5 bases at V and 4 bases at J, with 12 bases between the two ends.

This chain links TRBV28 with TRBJ2-4; weak D call: TRBD1 (6 bases). Germline values: CDR1 MDHEN, CDR2 SYDVKM. Between the trimmed V and J ends, which lost 6 bases and 0 bases, there was a span of 12 bases. This CDR3 is built from 15 residues. The DNA for the CDR3 is TGTGCCAGCAGCCCGGGACACCTAGCCAAAAACATTCAGTACTTC. Amino acid sequence: CASSPGHLAKNIQYF.

The chain links TRBV2 to TRBJ2-5; D is perhaps TRBD1 (5 bases). The CDR3 totals 14 residues. V dropped 2 bases and J dropped 5 bases, with 12 bases sitting between them. The germline gives CDR1 SNHLY, CDR2 FYNNEI. For the CDR3, the DNA is TGTGCCAGCAGTGAAAGGGGTGTGACGGAGACCCAGTACTTC. Protein product: CASSERGVTETQYF.

The chain couples TRBV3-1 (or the pseudogene TRBV3-2) to TRBJ2-1, with 13 nucleotides matching TRBD2. Germline values: CDR1 LGHDT, CDR2 YNNKEL (reference sequence). The length of the CDR3 is 15 residues. Unmatched junction bases numbered 4, after V lost 3 bases and J lost 8 bases. DNA for the CDR3: TGTGCCAGCAGCCAGACTAGCGGGGGGTTTTATGAGCAGTTCTTC. This codes for CASSQTSGGFYEQFF.